The 20 T cell receptor beta chains below all came from one sample that was sequenced in a study of cytomegalovirus exposure and HLA in healthy donors. It was with 60 Vbeta and 13 Jbeta primers that the PCR ran. Profiled with immunoSEQ multiplex PCR; TCRdb holds only in-frame clones, not every one. The sample carries some 150,000 clones, roughly 78% recorded once. Sequenced: PBMCs. These receptors were obtained from a man aged 45-65 years in good health and CMV-seropositive.

CDR3 residues: CASSQGDGEQFF. In DNA form, the CDR3 reads TGTGCCAGCAGCCAGGGGGACGGTGAGCAGTTCTTC. This sequence joins TRBV11-3 and TRBJ2-1, with 7 bases aligning to TRBD1. CDR1 is SGHNT and CDR2 is YENEEA in the germline V gene. V trimming: 5 bases; J trimming: 9 bases; junction bases outside the gene matches: 4. This CDR3 comprises 12 residues.

This CDR3 is CASSQTGVGTEAFF. CDR3 in DNA: TGTGCCAGCTCACAAACAGGGGTGGGCACTGAAGCTTTCTTT. The genes are TRBV18 and TRBJ1-1; 7 bases line up with TRBD1. The CDR3 length is 14 residues. The trim removed 4 bases at V and 4 bases at J, leaving 6 bases unmatched. Germline V gene sequence: CDR1 KGHSH, CDR2 LQKENI.

The chain has TRBV5-6 and TRBJ2-1; D not resolved. Between the trimmed V and J ends, which lost 2 bases and 9 bases, there was a span of 15 bases. CDR1 SGHDT and CDR2 YYEEEE come from the germline V gene. This CDR3 region has 14 residues. The CDR3 bases are TGTGCCAGCAGCTTCCCCCCTAGGAAGCTTGAGCAGTTCTTC. Translated, it gives CASSFPPRKLEQFF.

The rearrangement joins TRBV7-2 to TRBJ2-5; TRBD2 is a possible D gene (7 bases). CDR3 length: 15 amino acids. Trimming left V 1 base short and J 6 bases short, with 15 bases between. In germline, CDR1 is SGHTA, CDR2 FQGNSA. In DNA form, the CDR3 reads TGTGCCAGCAGCTTAGGTGGGGGGGGGCGAAAGACCCAGTACTTC. Amino acids: CASSLGGGGRKTQYF. The full variable domain, in which reference TRBV7-2 and TRBJ2-5 provide the parts outside the CDR3, is GAGVSQSPSNKVTEKGKDVELRCDPISGHTALYWYRQSLGQGLEFLIYFQGNSAPDKSGLPSDRFSAERTGGSVSTLTIQRTQQEDSAVYLCASSLGGGGRKTQYFGPGTRLLVL.

The V gene is TRBV5-1, the J gene TRBJ2-7, with 7 bases that match TRBD1. Germline V gives CDR1 SGHRS, CDR2 YFSETQ. Unmatched junction bases numbered 3, after V lost 4 bases and J lost 2 bases. The CDR3 extends over 13 amino acids. The CDR3 spells CASSDRATYEQYF. DNA for the CDR3: TGCGCCAGCAGCGACAGGGCGACCTACGAGCAGTACTTC. Combining the CDR3 with reference TRBV5-1 and TRBJ2-7 gives the whole variable domain KAGVTQTPRYLIKTRGQQVTLSCSPISGHRSVSWYQQTPGQGLQFLFEYFSETQRNKGNFPGRFSGRQFSNSRSEMNVSTLELGDSALYLCASSDRATYEQYFGPGTRLTVT.

This chain links TRBV7-2 with TRBJ1-5, with 8 bases aligning to TRBD1. This CDR3 has 15 residues. Germline V gives CDR1 SGHTA, CDR2 FQGNSA. J lost 4 bases, V lost 5 bases, and 7 bases had no gene match. The CDR3 DNA follows: TGTGCCAGCAGCACCCGGAGACAGGGGAATCAGCCCCAGCATTTT. Translation gives CASSTRRQGNQPQHF.

The gene calls are TRBV6-5 and TRBJ2-2; a weak D match, TRBD1 (6 bases). The CDR3 has 16 residues. The V end was cut by 4 bases, the J end by 1 base, with 13 bases between. The germline V gene has CDR1 MNHEY and CDR2 SVGAGI. CDR3 region: CASSLQGTLNTGELFF. The CDR3 coding sequence is TGTGCCAGCAGTTTACAGGGAACCCTGAACACCGGGGAGCTGTTTTTT.

In its sample, this clone was seen once. The J gene is TRBJ2-7, the V gene TRBV19; TRBD2 is a possible D gene (7 bases). Trimming removed 6 bases at V and 7 bases at J, with 16 bases between. This CDR3 spans 13 amino acids. Per the germline V gene, CDR1 is LNHDA and CDR2 is SQIVND (reference sequence). The CDR3 DNA reads TGTGCCAGTAGCCCGTGGGGGGGCTCGGAGCAGTACTTC. It specifies CASSPWGGSEQYF.

The V and J genes are TRBV5-8 and TRBJ2-1; TRBD2 agrees at 14 bases. CDR3 size: 18 residues. Germline CDR1 is SGHTS and CDR2 is YDEGEE. V dropped 3 bases and J dropped 0; count of bases not matched to a gene: 5. This chain's CDR3 is CASSSGTSGSASYNEQFF. CDR3 in DNA: TGTGCCAGCAGCTCCGGGACTAGCGGGAGTGCCTCCTACAATGAGCAGTTCTTC.

The rearrangement joins TRBV19 to TRBJ1-5; 7 bases line up with TRBD1. This CDR3 has 18 residues. Germline loops: CDR1 LNHDA, CDR2 SQIVND (reference sequence). Germline trimming cut 1 base from V and 0 bases from J; bases unmatched to any gene: 9. The CDR3 sequence: CASSIGQGQLHSNQPQHF. CDR3 bases: TGTGCCAGTAGTATAGGCCAGGGACAGTTACATAGCAATCAGCCCCAGCATTTT.

This sequence joins TRBV7-2 and TRBJ1-3, with TRBD1 identical over 9 bases. The CDR3 runs to 17 residues. The V gene's germline CDR1 is SGHTA and CDR2 FQGNSA. Trimming took 5 bases from V and 4 from J; bases not matched to a gene: 12. CDR3 region: CASSPGTGRVGGNTIYF. The CDR3 nucleotides are TGTGCCAGCAGCCCTGGGACAGGGAGGGTTGGCGGAAACACCATATATTTT.

The chain is built from TRBV11-2 and TRBJ1-2; D remains ambiguous. Looked up from germline, CDR1 is SGHAT and CDR2 is FQNNGV. The V end lost 2 bases, the J end lost 4 bases, and 5 bases lay between the germline ends. The length of the CDR3 is 12 residues. Written as DNA, the CDR3 is TGTGCCAGCAGCTTATATCCCTATGGCTACACCTTC. Protein product: CASSLYPYGYTF.

This chain uses TRBV27 with TRBJ1-4; TRBD1 agrees at 8 bases. The CDR3 extends over 15 amino acids. Losses at the gene ends were 5 bases for V and 5 bases for J; bases not matched to a gene: 7. Germline V lookup: CDR1 MNHEY, CDR2 SMNVEV (reference sequence). CDR3 in amino acids: CASSQTGGSNEKLFF. CDR3 DNA sequence: TGTGCCAGCAGTCAAACAGGGGGTTCGAATGAAAAACTGTTTTTT.

The V call is TRBV5-1, the J call TRBJ2-3; 7 bases fit TRBD1. The J segment lost 5 bases and the V segment lost 4 bases, leaving 7 bases of the junction unmatched. In germline, CDR1 is SGHRS, CDR2 YFSETQ. This CDR3 contains 14 residues. DNA for the CDR3: TGCGCCAGCAGCATACAGGGGTACAAAGATACGCAGTATTTT. Its protein is CASSIQGYKDTQYF.

This clone occurred a few times. This CDR3 is CASSLAGGWENIQYF. The CDR3 DNA sequence: TGCGCCAGCAGCTTGGCGGGGGGCTGGGAAAACATTCAGTACTTC. This chain joins TRBV5-1 and TRBJ2-4; D possibly corresponds to TRBD2 (7 bases). V lost 0 bases and J 5 bases, leaving 12 bases between the germline ends. This CDR3 contains 15 residues. Germline CDR1 reads SGHRS; CDR2 reads YFSETQ.

Concerning this clone itself: A read error is likely, as this CDR3 ends without the conserved phenylalanine or tryptophan. This chain joins TRBV19 and TRBJ1-2, with 8 bases that match TRBD1. The CDR3 is made up of 13 amino acids. After removal of 5 bases from V and 7 bases from J, the junction contained 6 bases not matched to a gene. Per the germline V gene, CDR1 is LNHDA and CDR2 is SQIVND (reference sequence). For the CDR3, the DNA is TGTGCCAGTAGTTTGGACAGGGACCGTGGCTACACCGTC. Its translation is CASSLDRDRGYTV.

The CDR3 here is CASSLSEHRGEYEQYF. The CDR3 DNA reads as TGTGCCAGCAGCTTATCAGAACATCGGGGAGAGTACGAGCAGTACTTC. This chain connects TRBV7-9 to TRBJ2-7; D might be TRBD2 (5 bases). The CDR3 totals 16 residues. The germline V and J ends were trimmed by 2 bases and 4 bases, with 18 bases remaining between them. Germline CDR1 SEHNR, CDR2 FQNEAQ (reference sequence). The entire variable domain, with the rest obtained from reference TRBV7-9 and TRBJ2-7, is as follows: DTGVSQNPRHKITKRGQNVTFRCDPISEHNRLYWYRQTLGQGPEFLTYFQNEAQLEKSRLLSDRFSAERPKGSFSTLEIQRTEQGDSAMYLCASSLSEHRGEYEQYFGPGTRLTVT.

This clone was counted a single time. The chain combines TRBV7-6 with TRBJ2-6, with D tentatively TRBD2 (5 bases). The CDR3 loop spans 16 amino acids. Trimming shortened V by 5 bases and J by 6 bases, and 17 bases separated the two germline ends. Per the germline V gene, CDR1 is SGHVS and CDR2 is FNYEAQ. The CDR3 nucleotides read TGTGCCAGCAGCATTAGAGGGCCCTCGGAGGCCAACGTCCTGACTTTC. The encoded protein is CASSIRGPSEANVLTF.

The chain joins TRBV6-5 to TRBJ1-1, with a weak D call TRBD1 (6 bases). V was cut by 6 bases and J by 3 bases, with 11 bases left in between. The CDR3 has 13 residues. CDR1 is MNHEY and CDR2 is SVGAGI in the germline V gene. The CDR3 sequence: CASRTNRDTEAFF. In nucleotides, the CDR3 is TGTGCCAGCAGAACGAACAGGGACACTGAAGCTTTCTTT.

The chain recombines TRBV15 with TRBJ1-1; D might be TRBD1 (6 bases). The germline V gene encodes CDR1 LNHNV and CDR2 YYDKDF (reference sequence). V was shortened by 3 bases and J by 4 bases, with 18 bases between the two germline ends. The CDR3 runs to 16 residues. This chain's CDR3 is CATSSPVWGGGTEAFF. CDR3 bases: TGTGCCACCAGCAGCCCTGTATGGGGGGGCGGCACTGAAGCTTTCTTT.